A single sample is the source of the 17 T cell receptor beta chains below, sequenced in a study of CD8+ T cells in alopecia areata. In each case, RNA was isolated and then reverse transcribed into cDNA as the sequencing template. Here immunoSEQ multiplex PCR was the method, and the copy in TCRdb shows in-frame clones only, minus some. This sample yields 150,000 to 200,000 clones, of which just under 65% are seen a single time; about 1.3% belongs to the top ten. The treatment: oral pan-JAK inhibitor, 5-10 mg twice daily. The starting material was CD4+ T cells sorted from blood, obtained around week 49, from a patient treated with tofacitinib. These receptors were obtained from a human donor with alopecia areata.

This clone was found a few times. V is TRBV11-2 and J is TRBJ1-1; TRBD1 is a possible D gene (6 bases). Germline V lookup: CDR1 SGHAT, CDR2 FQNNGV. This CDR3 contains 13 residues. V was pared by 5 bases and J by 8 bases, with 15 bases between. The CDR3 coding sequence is TGTGCCAGCAGCATCCGACAGGCTTCCGAAGCTTTCTTT. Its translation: CASSIRQASEAFF.

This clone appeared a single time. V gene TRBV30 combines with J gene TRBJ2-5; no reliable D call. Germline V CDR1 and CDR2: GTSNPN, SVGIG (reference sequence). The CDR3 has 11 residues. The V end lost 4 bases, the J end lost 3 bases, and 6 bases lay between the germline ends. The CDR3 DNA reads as TGTGCCTGGATTCAAGAAGAGACCCAGTACTTC. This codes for CAWIQEETQYF.

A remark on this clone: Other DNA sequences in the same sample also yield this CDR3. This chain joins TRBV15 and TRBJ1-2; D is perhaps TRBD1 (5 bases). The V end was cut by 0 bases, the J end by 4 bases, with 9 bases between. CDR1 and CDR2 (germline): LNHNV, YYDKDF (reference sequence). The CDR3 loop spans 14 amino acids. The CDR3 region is CATSRDQGPYGYTF. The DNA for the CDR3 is TGTGCCACCAGCAGAGATCAGGGCCCCTATGGCTACACCTTC.

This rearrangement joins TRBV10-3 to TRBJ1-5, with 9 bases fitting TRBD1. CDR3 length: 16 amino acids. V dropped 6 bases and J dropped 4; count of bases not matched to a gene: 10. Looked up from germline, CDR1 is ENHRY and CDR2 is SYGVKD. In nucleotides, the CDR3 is TGTGCCATCAGCAGATCGGGACAGGGAGAAAATCAGCCCCAGCATTTT. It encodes CAISRSGQGENQPQHF.

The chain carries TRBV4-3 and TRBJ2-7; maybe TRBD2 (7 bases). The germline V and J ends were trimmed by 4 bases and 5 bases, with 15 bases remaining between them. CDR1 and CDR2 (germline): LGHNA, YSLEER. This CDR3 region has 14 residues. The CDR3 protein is CASSLEGGLDEQYF. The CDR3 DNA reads TGCGCCAGCAGCCTCGAGGGGGGGCTTGACGAGCAGTACTTC.

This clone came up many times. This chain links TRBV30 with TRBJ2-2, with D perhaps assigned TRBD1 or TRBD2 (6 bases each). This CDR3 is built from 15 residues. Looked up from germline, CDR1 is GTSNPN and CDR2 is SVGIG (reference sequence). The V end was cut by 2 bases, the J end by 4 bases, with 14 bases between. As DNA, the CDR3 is TGTGCCTGGAGTTTAGGGGGGTCTTTCACCGGGGAGCTGTTTTTT. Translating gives CAWSLGGSFTGELFF.

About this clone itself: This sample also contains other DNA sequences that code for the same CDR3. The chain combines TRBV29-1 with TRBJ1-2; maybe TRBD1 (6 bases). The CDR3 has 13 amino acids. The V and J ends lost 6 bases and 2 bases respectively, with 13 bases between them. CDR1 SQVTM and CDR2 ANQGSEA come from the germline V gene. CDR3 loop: CSVTDRGNYGYTF. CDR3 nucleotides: TGCAGCGTGACGGACAGAGGAAACTATGGCTACACCTTC.

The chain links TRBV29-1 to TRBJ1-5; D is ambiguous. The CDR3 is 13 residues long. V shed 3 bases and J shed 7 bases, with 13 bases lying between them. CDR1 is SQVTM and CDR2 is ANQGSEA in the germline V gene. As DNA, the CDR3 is TGCAGCGTTGATTTTGGGGTCGGGCAGCCCCAGCATTTT. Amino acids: CSVDFGVGQPQHF. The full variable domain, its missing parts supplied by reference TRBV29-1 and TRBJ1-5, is SAVISQKPSRDICQRGTSLTIQCQVDSQVTMMFWYRQQPGQSLTLIATANQGSEATYESGFVIDKFPISRPNLTFSTLTVSNMSPEDSSIYLCSVDFGVGQPQHFGDGTRLSIL.

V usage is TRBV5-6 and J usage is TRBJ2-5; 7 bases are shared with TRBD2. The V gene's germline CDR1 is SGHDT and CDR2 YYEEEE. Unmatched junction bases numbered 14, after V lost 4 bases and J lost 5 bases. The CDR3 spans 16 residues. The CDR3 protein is CASSHGDTPAGETQYF. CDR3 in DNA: TGTGCCAGCAGCCATGGAGACACCCCAGCGGGGGAGACCCAGTACTTC.

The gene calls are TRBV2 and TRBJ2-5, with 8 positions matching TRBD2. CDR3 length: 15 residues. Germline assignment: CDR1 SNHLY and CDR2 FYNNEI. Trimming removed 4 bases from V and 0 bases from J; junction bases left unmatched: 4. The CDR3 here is CASSGKRGNQETQYF. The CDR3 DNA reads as TGTGCCAGCAGTGGAAAGCGGGGGAACCAAGAGACCCAGTACTTC.

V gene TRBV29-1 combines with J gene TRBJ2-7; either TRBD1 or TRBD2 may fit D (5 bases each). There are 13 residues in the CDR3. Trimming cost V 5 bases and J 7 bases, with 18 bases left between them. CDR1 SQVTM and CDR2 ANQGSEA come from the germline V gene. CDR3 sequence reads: CSVLVQPGGEQYF. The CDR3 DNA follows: TGCAGCGTTCTTGTACAGCCTGGGGGTGAGCAGTACTTC.

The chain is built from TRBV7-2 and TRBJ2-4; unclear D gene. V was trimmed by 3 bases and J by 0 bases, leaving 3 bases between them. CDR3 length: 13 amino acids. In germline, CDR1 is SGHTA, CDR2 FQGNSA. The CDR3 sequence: CASSFQAKNIQYF. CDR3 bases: TGTGCCAGCAGCTTCCAAGCCAAAAACATTCAGTACTTC.

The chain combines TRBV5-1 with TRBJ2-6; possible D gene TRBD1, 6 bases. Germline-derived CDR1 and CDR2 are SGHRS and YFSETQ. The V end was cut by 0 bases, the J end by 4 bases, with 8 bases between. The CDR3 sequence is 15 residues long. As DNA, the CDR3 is TGCGCCAGCAGCTTGGAGACAGGAGGGGCCAACGTCCTGACTTTC. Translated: CASSLETGGANVLTF.

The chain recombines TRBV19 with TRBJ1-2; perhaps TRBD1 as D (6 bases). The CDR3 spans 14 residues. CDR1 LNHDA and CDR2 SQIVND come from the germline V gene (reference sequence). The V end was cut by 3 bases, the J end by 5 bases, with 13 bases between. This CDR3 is CASSMLAGEYGYTF. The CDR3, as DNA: TGTGCCAGTAGTATGTTAGCAGGGGAGTATGGCTACACCTTC.

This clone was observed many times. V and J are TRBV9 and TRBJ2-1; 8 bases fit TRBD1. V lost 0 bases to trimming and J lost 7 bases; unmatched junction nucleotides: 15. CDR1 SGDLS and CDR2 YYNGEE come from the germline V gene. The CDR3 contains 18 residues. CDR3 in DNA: TGTGCCAGCAGCGTAGCTACGGGGACAGGTACCTCTACAAATGAGCAGTTCTTC. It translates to CASSVATGTGTSTNEQFF.

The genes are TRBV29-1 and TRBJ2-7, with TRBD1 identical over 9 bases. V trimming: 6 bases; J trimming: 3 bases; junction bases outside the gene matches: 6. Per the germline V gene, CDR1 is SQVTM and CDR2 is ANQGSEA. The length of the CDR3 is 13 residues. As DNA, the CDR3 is TGCAGCGTAACCGGGACAGGGATCTACGAGCAGTACTTC. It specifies CSVTGTGIYEQYF.

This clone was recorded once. The CDR3 spells CASSLTSGGWTDTQYF. The CDR3 nucleotides read TGTGCCAGCAGTTTGACTAGCGGGGGTTGGACAGATACGCAGTATTTT. This chain links TRBV6-5 with TRBJ2-3, with 12 bases matching TRBD2. The CDR3 loop spans 16 amino acids. Germline-derived CDR1 and CDR2 are MNHEY and SVGAGI. Trimming cost V 4 bases and J 3 bases; bases outside gene matches: 5.